Following are 7 T cell receptor beta chains from one sample sequenced in a study of OX40 agonist ivuxolimab in advanced cancers. The assay was immunoSEQ multiplex PCR, and TCRdb's table has in-frame clones only and misses some. The sample consists of some 39,000 clones, around 87% of them appearing once. Sample: CD4+ or CD8+ T cells sorted from blood, taken in a trial of the OX40 agonist ivuxolimab. Receptors originate from an adult with an advanced solid tumor such as melanoma, head and neck, liver or kidney cancer.

In this sample, this clone turned up once. The chain employs TRBV28 and TRBJ2-7; TRBD2 agrees at 11 bases. The CDR3 sequence is 22 residues long. Germline lookup yields CDR1 MDHEN and CDR2 SYDVKM. With 2 bases clipped from V and 3 bases from J, the junction kept 24 bases outside the gene matches. In nucleotides, the CDR3 is TGTGCCAGCAGTTTAAAACGGCTGCCTAGCGGGAGGAAAGGGTCGCGCGTCTACGAGCAGTACTTC. This codes for CASSLKRLPSGRKGSRVYEQYF.

The chain has TRBV19 and TRBJ1-1; no definite D call. V lost 4 bases and J lost 0, with 6 bases in between. Germline loops: CDR1 LNHDA, CDR2 SQIVND (reference sequence). The length of the CDR3 is 13 residues. The CDR3, as DNA: TGTGCCAGTAGTACGCAGGTGAACACTGAAGCTTTCTTT. Amino acids: CASSTQVNTEAFF.

This clone was picked up a small number of times. The J gene is TRBJ1-2, the V gene TRBV7-9, with D hard to call. The CDR3 sequence is 11 residues long. Germline CDR1 and CDR2: SEHNR and FQNEAQ (reference sequence). Trimming left V 5 bases short and J 8 bases short, with 9 bases between. Here the CDR3 DNA reads TGTGCCAGCAGCCCAGAGGTGGGCTACACCTTC. This translates into CASSPEVGYTF.

The V gene is TRBV7-3, the J gene TRBJ2-1; D unresolved. V was cut by 5 bases and J by 0 bases, with 5 bases left in between. This CDR3 is 13 amino acids long. Germline V CDR1 and CDR2: SGHTA, FQGTGA. The CDR3 protein is CASSDSSYNEQFF. The CDR3 nucleotides are TGTGCCAGCAGCGATAGCTCCTACAATGAGCAGTTCTTC.

This clone appeared once. This chain uses TRBV11-3 with TRBJ2-2, with D maybe TRBD1 (5 bases). CDR1 SGHNT and CDR2 YENEEA come from the germline V gene. CDR3 size: 13 residues. Trimming stripped 3 bases from V and 8 bases from J, with 10 bases between. The CDR3 bases are TGTGCCAGCAGCTTCAGGGTTGAAGGGGAGCTGTTTTTT. Protein sequence: CASSFRVEGELFF.

The V call is TRBV4-3, the J call TRBJ2-2; D is undetermined. This CDR3 comprises 20 residues. Germline V gene data show CDR1 as LGHNA and CDR2 as YSLEER. V gave up 3 bases and J gave up 3 bases, with 26 bases separating them. CDR3: CASSQRYPVRTRRDTGELFF. The CDR3 DNA is TGCGCCAGCAGCCAGAGATACCCAGTCAGAACCAGAAGGGACACCGGGGAGCTGTTTTTT.

The rearrangement joins TRBV29-1 to TRBJ1-5; D unresolved. The germline gives CDR1 SQVTM, CDR2 ANQGSEA. V was cut by 8 bases and J by 5 bases, with 13 bases left in between. There are 12 residues in the CDR3. CDR3 protein: CSTWTQDQPQHF. CDR3 DNA sequence: TGCAGCACTTGGACCCAGGATCAGCCCCAGCATTTT.